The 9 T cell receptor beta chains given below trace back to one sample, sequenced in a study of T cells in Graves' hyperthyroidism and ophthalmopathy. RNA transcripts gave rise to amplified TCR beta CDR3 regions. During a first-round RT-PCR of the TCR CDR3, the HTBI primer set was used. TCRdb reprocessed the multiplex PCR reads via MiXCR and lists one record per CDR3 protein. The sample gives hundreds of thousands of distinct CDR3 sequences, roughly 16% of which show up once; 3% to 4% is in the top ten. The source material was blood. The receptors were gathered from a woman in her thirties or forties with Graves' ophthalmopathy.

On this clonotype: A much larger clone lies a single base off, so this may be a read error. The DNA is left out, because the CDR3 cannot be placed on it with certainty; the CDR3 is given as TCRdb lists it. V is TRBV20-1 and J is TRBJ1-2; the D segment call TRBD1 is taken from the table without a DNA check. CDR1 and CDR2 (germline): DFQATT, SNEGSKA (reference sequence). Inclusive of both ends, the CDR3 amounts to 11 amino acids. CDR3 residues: CSQPGNYGCTF.

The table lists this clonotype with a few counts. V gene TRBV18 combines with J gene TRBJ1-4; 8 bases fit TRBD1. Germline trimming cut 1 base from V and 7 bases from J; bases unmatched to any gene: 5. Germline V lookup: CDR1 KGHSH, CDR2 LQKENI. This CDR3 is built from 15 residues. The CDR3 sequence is CASSPRPGTGEKLFF. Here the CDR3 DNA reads TGTGCCAGCTCACCACGCCCAGGGACAGGTGAAAAACTGTTTTTT.

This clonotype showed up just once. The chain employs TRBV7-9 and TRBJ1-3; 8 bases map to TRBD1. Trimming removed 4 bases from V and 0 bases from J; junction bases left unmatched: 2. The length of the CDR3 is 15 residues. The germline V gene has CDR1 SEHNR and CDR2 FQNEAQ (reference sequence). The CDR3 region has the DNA TGTGCCAGCAGCTACAGGGGGAGCTCTGGAAACACCATATATTTT. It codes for CASSYRGSSGNTIYF.

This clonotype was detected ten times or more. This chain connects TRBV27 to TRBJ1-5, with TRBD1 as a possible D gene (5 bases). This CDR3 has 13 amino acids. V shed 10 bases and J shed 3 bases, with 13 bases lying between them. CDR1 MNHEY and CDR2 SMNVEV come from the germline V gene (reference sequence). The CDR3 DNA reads TGTGCCACCAGCGACAGTCTCAATCAGCCCCAGCATTTT. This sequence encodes CATSDSLNQPQHF.

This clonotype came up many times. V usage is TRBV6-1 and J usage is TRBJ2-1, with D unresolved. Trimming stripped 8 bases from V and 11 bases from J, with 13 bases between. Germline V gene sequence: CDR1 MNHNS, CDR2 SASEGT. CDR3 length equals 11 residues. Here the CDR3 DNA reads TGTGCCAGCCCCCGACTGGGGAAGCAGTTCTTC. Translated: CASPRLGKQFF.

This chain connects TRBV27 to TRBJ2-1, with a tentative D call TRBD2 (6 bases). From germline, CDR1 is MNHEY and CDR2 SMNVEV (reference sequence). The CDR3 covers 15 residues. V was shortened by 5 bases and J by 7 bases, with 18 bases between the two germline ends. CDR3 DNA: TGTGCCAGCAGTCCCCGACTAGTCCGGGGAAATGAGCAGTTCTTC. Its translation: CASSPRLVRGNEQFF.

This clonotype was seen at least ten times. CDR3 residues: CAAVGGGTDTQYF. DNA of the CDR3: TGTGCCGCCGTCGGGGGAGGGACAGATACGCAGTATTTT. V usage is TRBV30 and J usage is TRBJ2-3; 7 bases are shared with TRBD2. The germline V gene has CDR1 GTSNPN and CDR2 SVGIG (reference sequence). V gave up 8 bases and J gave up 3 bases; unmatched junction bases: 8. CDR3 length equals 13 residues.

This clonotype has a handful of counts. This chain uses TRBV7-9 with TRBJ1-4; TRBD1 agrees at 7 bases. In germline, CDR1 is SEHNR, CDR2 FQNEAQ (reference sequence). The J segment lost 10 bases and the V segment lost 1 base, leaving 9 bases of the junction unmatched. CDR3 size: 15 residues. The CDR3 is CASSLGDPRQGKLFF. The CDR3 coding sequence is TGTGCCAGCAGCTTAGGGGACCCCCGACAGGGAAAACTGTTTTTT.

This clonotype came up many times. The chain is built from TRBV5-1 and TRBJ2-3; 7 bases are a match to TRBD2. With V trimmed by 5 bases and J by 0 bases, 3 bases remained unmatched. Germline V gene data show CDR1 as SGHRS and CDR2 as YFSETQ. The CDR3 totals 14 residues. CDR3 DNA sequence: TGCGCCAGCAGAATTAGCGGGAGCACAGATACGCAGTATTTT. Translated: CASRISGSTDTQYF.